One and the same sample provided the 9 T cell receptor beta chains below, sequenced in a study of memory CD4+ T cells and cytomegalovirus serostatus. The sort gate was single viable CD3+CD4+CD8-CD45RO+ cells for memory CD4+ T cells. Profiled with immunoSEQ multiplex PCR; TCRdb holds only in-frame clones, not every one. The sample carries 35,000 to 45,000 clones, roughly three quarters recorded once. Sequencing was done on a sample of memory CD4+ T cells from blood. The receptors were sampled from an adult in good health and CMV-seronegative.

V is TRBV15 and J is TRBJ2-3; possibly TRBD2 for D (6 bases). CDR1 and CDR2 from the germline V gene are LNHNV and YYDKDF (reference sequence). The CDR3 runs 16 residues. V was cut by 4 bases and J by 1 base, with 15 bases left in between. This CDR3 is CATSIRTNVGTDTQYF. The CDR3, as DNA: TGTGCCACCAGCATTCGGACTAACGTTGGCACAGATACGCAGTATTTT. The entire variable domain, with the rest obtained from reference TRBV15 and TRBJ2-3, is as follows: DAMVIQNPRYQVTQFGKPVTLSCSQTLNHNVMYWYQQKSSQAPKLLFHYYDKDFNNEADTPDNFQSRRPNTSFCFLDIRSPGLGDTAMYLCATSIRTNVGTDTQYFGPGTRLTVL.

This clone was detected only a few times. The J gene is TRBJ1-5, the V gene TRBV19; D possibly corresponds to TRBD1 (5 bases). The CDR3 runs 13 residues. The V and J ends lost 8 bases and 4 bases respectively, with 12 bases between them. Germline V lookup: CDR1 LNHDA, CDR2 SQIVND (reference sequence). The chain's CDR3 is CASSVGGNQPQHF. CDR3 sequence (DNA): TGTGCCAGTTCCGTTGGGGGTAATCAGCCCCAGCATTTT.

The CDR3, as DNA: TGTGCCACTTCACGTGGACAGGGGGGGAACTATGGCTACACCTTC. Its translation: CATSRGQGGNYGYTF. The chain has TRBV19 and TRBJ1-2; 10 nucleotides line up with TRBD1. The ends lost 10 bases at V and 2 bases at J; junction bases unmatched: 10. CDR1 LNHDA and CDR2 SQIVND come from the germline V gene (reference sequence). The CDR3 spans 15 residues.

V usage is TRBV25-1 and J usage is TRBJ2-2; possibly TRBD1 for D (6 bases). CDR1 and CDR2 (germline): MGHDK, SYGVNS. The V and J ends lost 7 bases and 4 bases respectively, with 13 bases between them. The length of the CDR3 is 14 residues. The CDR3 region has the DNA TGTGCCAGCAAGTACAGGGTGGGCACCGGGGAGCTGTTTTTT. It yields the protein CASKYRVGTGELFF.

This chain uses TRBV30 with TRBJ1-2; D is undetermined. CDR3 length: 11 residues. Germline CDR1 reads GTSNPN; CDR2 reads SVGIG (reference sequence). Trimming cost V 2 bases and J 8 bases, with 9 bases left between them. The CDR3 sequence is CAWSLGGGYTF. CDR3 nucleotides: TGTGCCTGGAGTTTGGGAGGGGGCTACACCTTC.

The rearrangement links TRBV11-1 to TRBJ2-7, with D perhaps being TRBD1 or TRBD2 (5 bases each). V lost 8 bases and J lost 2, with 13 bases in between. CDR3 length equals 13 residues. Germline V gene sequence: CDR1 SGHAT, CDR2 FQDESV (reference sequence). The CDR3 loop is CASSRDPTYEQYF. The CDR3 nucleotides are TGTGCCAGCTCCCGGGACCCCACCTACGAGCAGTACTTC.

The rearrangement uses TRBV7-9 and TRBJ2-2; 8 bases agree with TRBD2. The trim removed 5 bases at V and 1 base at J, leaving 9 bases unmatched. The CDR3 extends over 17 amino acids. Germline V lookup: CDR1 SEHNR, CDR2 FQNEAQ (reference sequence). For the CDR3, the DNA is TGTGCCAGCAGCGAACTAGCGGAGCTACTGAACACCGGGGAGCTGTTTTTT. It is translated as CASSELAELLNTGELFF.

The chain has TRBV11-3 and TRBJ2-5, with TRBD2 matching 7 bases. J gave up 7 bases and V 4 bases, and 15 bases lay outside the gene matches. The CDR3 contains 16 residues. From germline, CDR1 is SGHNT and CDR2 YENEEA. The CDR3 DNA follows: TGTGCCAGCAGCTCGATTAGCGGGTCCGTTTCAGGGACCCAGTACTTC. Residues: CASSSISGSVSGTQYF.

V and J are TRBV11-1 and TRBJ1-1, with 7 bases matching TRBD1. V was pared by 5 bases and J by 0 bases, with 3 bases of the junction left unmatched. Per the germline V gene, CDR1 is SGHAT and CDR2 is FQDESV (reference sequence). The CDR3 extends over 14 amino acids. This CDR3 reads CASSPGTVNTEAFF. CDR3 nucleotide sequence: TGTGCCAGCAGCCCCGGGACAGTGAACACTGAAGCTTTCTTT.